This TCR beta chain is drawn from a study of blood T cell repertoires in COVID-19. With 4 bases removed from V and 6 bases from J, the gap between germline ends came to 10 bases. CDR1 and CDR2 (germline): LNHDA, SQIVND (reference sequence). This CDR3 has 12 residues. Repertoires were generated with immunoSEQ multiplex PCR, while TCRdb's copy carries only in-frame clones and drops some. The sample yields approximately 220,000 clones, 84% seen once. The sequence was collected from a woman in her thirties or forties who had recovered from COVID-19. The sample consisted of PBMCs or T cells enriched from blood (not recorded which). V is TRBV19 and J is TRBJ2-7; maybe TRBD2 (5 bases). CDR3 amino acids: CASSTSRGEQYF. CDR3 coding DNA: TGTGCCAGTAGTACGTCACGGGGCGAGCAGTACTTC.